A single sample gave rise to the 32 T cell receptor beta chains below, sequenced in a study of blood T cell repertoires in COVID-19 (dated by TCRdb to the early 2020s). Receptor libraries were prepared by the immunoSEQ multiplex PCR assay. TCRdb mirrors the immuneACCESS table, restricted to in-frame sequences. Some clones are absent from its copies; in checked studies, under half trace to an unresolved V gene, and the reason for the others is unknown. Across this sample there are more than 250,000 clones, with approximately 85% seen only once. The leading ten clones occupy over 2% of the sample. Sample: PBMCs or T cells enriched from blood (not recorded which). The receptors derive from a man aged 25 to 40 who had recovered from COVID-19.

The V and J genes are TRBV6-1 and TRBJ2-7; D gene unclear. The CDR3 extends over 13 amino acids. The V gene lost 2 bases and the J gene lost 3 bases, with 8 bases spanning the gap. Germline V CDR1 and CDR2: MNHNS, SASEGT. CDR3 nucleotides: TGTGCCAGCAGTGAACACACAAACTACGAGCAGTACTTC. Its protein is CASSEHTNYEQYF.

The chain uses TRBV21-1 and TRBJ1-5. TRBV21-1 is tagged as a pseudogene. The CDR3 consists of 15 residues. CDR3 sequence: CASSSRVGSNQPQHF. The CDR3 nucleotides are TGTGCCAGCAGCTCCCGGGTGGGTTCCAATCAGCCCCAGCATTTT.

The CDR3: CASSQVEEAFF. The CDR3 nucleotides read TGTGCCAGCTCCCAGGTTGAAGAAGCTTTCTTT. The chain combines TRBV18 with TRBJ1-1; D unclear. With 6 bases removed from V and 8 bases from J, the gap between germline ends came to 10 bases. From germline, CDR1 is KGHSH and CDR2 LQKENI. This CDR3 spans 11 amino acids.

This clone was detected only once. This chain joins TRBV27 and TRBJ1-2; 8 bases match TRBD1. V shed 4 bases, J shed 4 bases, and the junction held 2 bases outside the gene matches. The length of the CDR3 is 13 residues. Germline V gene data show CDR1 as MNHEY and CDR2 as SMNVEV (reference sequence). CDR3 protein: CASSWGTGYGYTF. CDR3 coding DNA: TGTGCCAGCAGTTGGGGGACAGGCTATGGCTACACCTTC.

The V gene is TRBV9, the J gene TRBJ1-2, with 7 bases identical to TRBD1. Per germline, CDR1 SGDLS and CDR2 YYNGEE. The ends lost 6 bases at V and 8 bases at J; junction bases unmatched: 16. CDR3 length: 15 residues. This CDR3 reads CASNSLKQGPIGYTF. The CDR3 DNA reads TGTGCCAGCAACTCCCTAAAACAGGGGCCTATAGGCTACACCTTC.

The rearrangement links TRBV7-2 to TRBJ2-1; 8 positions match TRBD1. The CDR3 totals 14 residues. In germline, CDR1 is SGHTA, CDR2 FQGNSA. V lost 6 bases and J lost 4; bases outside the gene matches: 5. This CDR3 is CASRSQGAYNEQFF. The CDR3 DNA follows: TGTGCCAGCAGGTCGCAGGGGGCATACAATGAGCAGTTCTTC.

The chain couples TRBV5-1 to TRBJ2-1, with 8 bases identical to TRBD1. Germline V CDR1 and CDR2: SGHRS, YFSETQ. The CDR3 runs to 15 residues. J lost 6 bases, V lost 2 bases, and 7 bases had no gene match. This CDR3 reads CASSFQGAIGNEQFF. Written as DNA, the CDR3 is TGCGCCAGCAGCTTTCAGGGGGCGATTGGCAATGAGCAGTTCTTC.

The rearrangement links TRBV19 to TRBJ2-7; D is uncertain. The CDR3 has 13 residues. The V and J ends lost 3 bases and 6 bases respectively, with 12 bases between them. Germline V CDR1 and CDR2: LNHDA, SQIVND (reference sequence). In DNA, the CDR3 is TGTGCCAGTAGTATCCACGCTAACTCCGAGCAGTACTTC. Translated: CASSIHANSEQYF.

The chain employs TRBV4-1 and TRBJ1-4; 8 bases align to TRBD1. The germline CDR1 and CDR2 sequences are MGHRA and YSYEKL. Trimming cost V 4 bases and J 6 bases; bases outside gene matches: 13. The CDR3 runs 17 residues. CDR3 sequence reads: CASSPDRGPGSYEKLFF. Here the CDR3 DNA reads TGCGCCAGCAGCCCCGACAGGGGCCCGGGGAGTTATGAAAAACTGTTTTTT.

The chain couples TRBV30 to TRBJ1-5; D uncertain. Germline CDR1 is GTSNPN and CDR2 is SVGIG (reference sequence). V lost 3 bases and J lost 1, with 7 bases in between. This CDR3 comprises 13 residues. The CDR3 reads CAWSSRSNQPQHF. CDR3 coding DNA: TGTGCCTGGAGCTCGAGAAGCAATCAGCCCCAGCATTTT.

This clone has a handful of counts. The genes are TRBV5-4 and TRBJ1-6; 9 nucleotides agree with TRBD1. V was pared by 4 bases and J by 7 bases, with 9 bases of the junction left unmatched. The CDR3 is 16 amino acids. Germline assignment: CDR1 SGHNT and CDR2 YYREEE (reference sequence). The CDR3 loop is CASSRSGTGRNSPLHF. Written as DNA, the CDR3 is TGTGCCAGCAGCCGATCCGGGACAGGGAGAAATTCACCCCTCCACTTT.

This clone was counted once. The chain employs TRBV9 and TRBJ2-6, with a tentative D call TRBD2 (5 bases). Germline-derived CDR1 and CDR2 are SGDLS and YYNGEE. With 5 bases removed from V and 0 bases from J, the gap between germline ends came to 9 bases. The CDR3 consists of 15 residues. The CDR3 loop reads CASRGENSGANVLTF. Written as DNA, the CDR3 is TGTGCCAGCAGGGGAGAGAACTCTGGGGCCAACGTCCTGACTTTC.

The rearrangement joins TRBV3-1 (or the pseudogene TRBV3-2) to TRBJ2-6, with D uncertain. CDR3 size: 18 residues. Trimming stripped 1 base from V and 0 bases from J, with 13 bases between. CDR1 is LGHDT, CDR2 YNNKEL, per germline (reference sequence). The CDR3 here is CASSQGAKFFSGANVLTF. The CDR3 bases are TGTGCCAGCAGCCAAGGGGCCAAATTTTTCTCTGGGGCCAACGTCCTGACTTTC.

The chain carries TRBV7-9 and TRBJ1-4; TRBD1 matches at 9 bases. Germline trimming cut 5 bases from V and 8 bases from J; bases unmatched to any gene: 9. Germline V gene lookup returns CDR1 SEHNR and CDR2 FQNEAQ (reference sequence). The CDR3 is 15 residues long. In DNA, the CDR3 is TGTGCCAGCAGCCCGGGACCGGGACAGGGAGAAAAACTGTTTTTT. As protein: CASSPGPGQGEKLFF.

The gene calls are TRBV5-8 and TRBJ1-4; D might be TRBD1 (5 bases). Germline V lookup: CDR1 SGHTS, CDR2 YDEGEE. Trimming left V 5 bases short and J 3 bases short, with 14 bases between. The CDR3 is 15 amino acids. CDR3 sequence: CASRGMTEANEKLFF. DNA of the CDR3: TGTGCCAGCAGGGGGATGACAGAAGCTAATGAAAAACTGTTTTTT.

J is TRBJ2-7 and V is TRBV18, with 7 bases that match TRBD1. The CDR3 covers 16 residues. The V gene end was trimmed by 4 bases and the J gene end by 0 bases; junction bases not matched to a gene: 9. Germline CDR1 KGHSH, CDR2 LQKENI. The CDR3 bases are TGTGCCAGCTCACAAACTCGGGACAGAAGCTCCTACGAGCAGTACTTC. Translating it yields CASSQTRDRSSYEQYF. Looking up the rest from reference TRBV18 and TRBJ2-7 gives the full variable domain: NAGVMQNPRHLVRRRGQEARLRCSPMKGHSHVYWYRQLPEEGLKFMVYLQKENIIDESGMPKERFSAEFPKEGPSILRIQQVVRGDSAAYFCASSQTRDRSSYEQYFGPGTRLTVT.

The CDR3 DNA sequence: TGTGCCAGCACGCTACAGGGATCCACTGAAGCTTTCTTT. Its protein product is CASTLQGSTEAFF. This chain uses TRBV3-1 (or the pseudogene TRBV3-2) with TRBJ1-1; D is possibly TRBD1 (6 bases). This CDR3 is built from 13 residues. Trimming removed 7 bases from V and 4 bases from J, with 13 bases in between. Germline CDR1 reads LGHDT; CDR2 reads YNNKEL (reference sequence).

The chain uses TRBV2 and TRBJ1-6; D is uncertain. Germline V gene sequence: CDR1 SNHLY, CDR2 FYNNEI. CDR3 size: 12 residues. Trimming stripped 7 bases from V and 9 bases from J, with 10 bases between. The CDR3 DNA sequence: TGTGCCAGCATTTCCACTGGTTCACCCCTCCACTTT. This codes for CASISTGSPLHF.

This rearrangement joins TRBV24-1 to TRBJ1-1; a weak D match, TRBD1 (5 bases). CDR1 and CDR2 (germline): KGHDR, SFDVKD. CDR3 length equals 16 residues. V dropped 8 bases and J dropped 1 base, with 19 bases sitting between them. The CDR3 DNA is TGTGCCACCATAGTCAGTCTAGACAGCCCGAACACTGAAGCTTTCTTT. This encodes CATIVSLDSPNTEAFF.

The gene calls are TRBV27 and TRBJ2-7, with 10 bases identical to TRBD2. This CDR3 spans 15 amino acids. V gave up 5 bases and J gave up 2 bases; unmatched junction bases: 6. CDR1 and CDR2 (germline): MNHEY, SMNVEV (reference sequence). The CDR3 is CASSRGLAATYEQYF. CDR3 DNA: TGTGCCAGCAGTCGCGGACTAGCGGCGACCTACGAGCAGTACTTC.

This chain connects TRBV5-8 to TRBJ2-3, with 7 nucleotides matching TRBD1. CDR3 length: 15 amino acids. The germline gives CDR1 SGHTS, CDR2 YDEGEE. The trim removed 2 bases at V and 5 bases at J, leaving 8 bases unmatched. CDR3 amino acids: CASSFSGGSLDTQYF. The CDR3 DNA reads as TGTGCCAGCAGCTTCTCAGGGGGTTCCCTAGATACGCAGTATTTT. Supplemented by reference TRBV5-8 and TRBJ2-3, the full variable domain reads EAGVTQSPTHLIKTRGQQATLRCSPISGHTSVYWYQQALGLGLQFLLWYDEGEERNRGNFPPRFSGRQFPNYSSELNVNALELEDSALYLCASSFSGGSLDTQYFGPGTRLTVL.

CDR3: CASSQNPQPQHF. The CDR3 nucleotides read TGTGCCAGCAGCCAAAATCCACAGCCCCAGCATTTT. The J gene is TRBJ1-5, the V gene TRBV12-3 or TRBV12-4; no clear D. The V and J ends lost 6 bases and 7 bases respectively, with 10 bases between them. The CDR3 sequence is 12 residues long.

This rearrangement joins TRBV6-5 to TRBJ1-2; TRBD1 matches at 8 bases. The CDR3 is made up of 13 amino acids. Per the germline V gene, CDR1 is MNHEY and CDR2 is SVGAGI. Trimming cost V 6 bases and J 0 bases; bases outside gene matches: 0. CDR3 residues: CASRGQANYGYTF. The CDR3 DNA is TGTGCCAGCAGGGGACAGGCTAACTATGGCTACACCTTC.

This sequence joins TRBV27 and TRBJ1-1; 9 nucleotides match TRBD1. Germline V gene lookup returns CDR1 MNHEY and CDR2 SMNVEV (reference sequence). With V trimmed by 6 bases and J by 4 bases, 15 bases remained unmatched. CDR3 length: 17 amino acids. The CDR3 protein is CASSRYPGQGEGTEAFF. CDR3 DNA sequence: TGTGCCAGCAGCCGATACCCGGGACAGGGTGAGGGCACTGAAGCTTTCTTT.

The rearrangement joins TRBV7-3 to TRBJ2-6, with a tentative D call TRBD1 (6 bases). This CDR3 spans 15 amino acids. Germline CDR1 and CDR2: SGHTA and FQGTGA. V dropped 1 base and J dropped 2 bases, with 6 bases sitting between them. CDR3 in DNA: TGTGCCAGCAGCTTAAACAGGGCTGGGGCCAACGTCCTGACTTTC. Amino acid sequence: CASSLNRAGANVLTF. Complete variable domain (other parts from reference TRBV7-3 and TRBJ2-6): GAGVSQTPSNKVTEKGKYVELRCDPISGHTALYWYRQSLGQGPEFLIYFQGTGAADDSGLPNDRFFAVRPEGSVSTLKIQRTERGDSAVYLCASSLNRAGANVLTFGAGSRLTVL.

In its sample, this clone was seen once. The chain couples TRBV30 to TRBJ1-3, with 8 bases that match TRBD1. The germline V gene encodes CDR1 GTSNPN and CDR2 SVGIG (reference sequence). V trimming: 5 bases; J trimming: 3 bases; junction bases outside the gene matches: 9. The length of the CDR3 is 15 residues. The CDR3 bases are TGTGCCTGGGACGGAATGACAGGGGTTGGAAACACCATATATTTT. This translates into CAWDGMTGVGNTIYF.

CDR3 bases: TGCAGCGCTGAGACAGGGCTAGACACTGAAGCTTTCTTT. Translating it yields CSAETGLDTEAFF. The chain couples TRBV29-1 to TRBJ1-1; 7 bases map to TRBD1. Germline V gives CDR1 SQVTM, CDR2 ANQGSEA. The CDR3 contains 13 residues. The ends lost 7 bases at V and 3 bases at J; junction bases unmatched: 8.

The chain has TRBV6-5 and TRBJ1-4, with D unclear. V dropped 6 bases and J dropped 8 bases, with 19 bases sitting between them. Germline loops: CDR1 MNHEY, CDR2 SVGAGI. This CDR3 comprises 15 residues. The CDR3 is CASRSGREGGEKLFF. DNA of the CDR3: TGTGCCAGCAGGTCGGGGAGGGAGGGAGGGGAAAAACTGTTTTTT.

The chain uses TRBV6-2 or TRBV6-3 and TRBJ1-5; no clear D gene. Germline-derived CDR1 and CDR2 are MNHEY and SVGEGT. The germline V and J ends were trimmed by 6 bases and 0 bases, with 9 bases remaining between them. The CDR3 has 14 residues. As DNA, the CDR3 is TGTGCCAGCAGCATACACGCTAGCAATCAGCCCCAGCATTTT. It specifies CASSIHASNQPQHF.

The V call is TRBV6-5, the J call TRBJ2-1, with TRBD2 matching 15 bases. Germline lookup yields CDR1 MNHEY and CDR2 SVGAGI. CDR3 length equals 16 residues. Losses at the gene ends were 2 bases for V and 12 bases for J; bases not matched to a gene: 8. The CDR3 reads CASSYGTSGGLGGQFF. Written as DNA, the CDR3 is TGTGCCAGCAGTTACGGGACTAGCGGGGGGCTTGGCGGGCAGTTCTTC.

V and J are TRBV4-1 and TRBJ2-1; D perhaps matches TRBD1 (5 bases). The CDR3 is 13 amino acids. Trimming cost V 3 bases and J 5 bases, with 8 bases left between them. Germline values: CDR1 MGHRA, CDR2 YSYEKL. The CDR3 is CASSHGRDNEQFF. The CDR3, as DNA: TGCGCCAGCAGCCACGGCAGGGACAATGAGCAGTTCTTC.

J is TRBJ1-2 and V is TRBV4-2; D is ambiguous. This CDR3 has 14 amino acids. Germline assignment: CDR1 LGHNA and CDR2 YNFKEQ. Trimming left V 3 bases short and J 4 bases short, with 12 bases between. CDR3 sequence: CASSQDGDRYGYTF. CDR3 sequence (DNA): TGTGCCAGCAGCCAGGACGGGGATCGCTATGGCTACACCTTC.